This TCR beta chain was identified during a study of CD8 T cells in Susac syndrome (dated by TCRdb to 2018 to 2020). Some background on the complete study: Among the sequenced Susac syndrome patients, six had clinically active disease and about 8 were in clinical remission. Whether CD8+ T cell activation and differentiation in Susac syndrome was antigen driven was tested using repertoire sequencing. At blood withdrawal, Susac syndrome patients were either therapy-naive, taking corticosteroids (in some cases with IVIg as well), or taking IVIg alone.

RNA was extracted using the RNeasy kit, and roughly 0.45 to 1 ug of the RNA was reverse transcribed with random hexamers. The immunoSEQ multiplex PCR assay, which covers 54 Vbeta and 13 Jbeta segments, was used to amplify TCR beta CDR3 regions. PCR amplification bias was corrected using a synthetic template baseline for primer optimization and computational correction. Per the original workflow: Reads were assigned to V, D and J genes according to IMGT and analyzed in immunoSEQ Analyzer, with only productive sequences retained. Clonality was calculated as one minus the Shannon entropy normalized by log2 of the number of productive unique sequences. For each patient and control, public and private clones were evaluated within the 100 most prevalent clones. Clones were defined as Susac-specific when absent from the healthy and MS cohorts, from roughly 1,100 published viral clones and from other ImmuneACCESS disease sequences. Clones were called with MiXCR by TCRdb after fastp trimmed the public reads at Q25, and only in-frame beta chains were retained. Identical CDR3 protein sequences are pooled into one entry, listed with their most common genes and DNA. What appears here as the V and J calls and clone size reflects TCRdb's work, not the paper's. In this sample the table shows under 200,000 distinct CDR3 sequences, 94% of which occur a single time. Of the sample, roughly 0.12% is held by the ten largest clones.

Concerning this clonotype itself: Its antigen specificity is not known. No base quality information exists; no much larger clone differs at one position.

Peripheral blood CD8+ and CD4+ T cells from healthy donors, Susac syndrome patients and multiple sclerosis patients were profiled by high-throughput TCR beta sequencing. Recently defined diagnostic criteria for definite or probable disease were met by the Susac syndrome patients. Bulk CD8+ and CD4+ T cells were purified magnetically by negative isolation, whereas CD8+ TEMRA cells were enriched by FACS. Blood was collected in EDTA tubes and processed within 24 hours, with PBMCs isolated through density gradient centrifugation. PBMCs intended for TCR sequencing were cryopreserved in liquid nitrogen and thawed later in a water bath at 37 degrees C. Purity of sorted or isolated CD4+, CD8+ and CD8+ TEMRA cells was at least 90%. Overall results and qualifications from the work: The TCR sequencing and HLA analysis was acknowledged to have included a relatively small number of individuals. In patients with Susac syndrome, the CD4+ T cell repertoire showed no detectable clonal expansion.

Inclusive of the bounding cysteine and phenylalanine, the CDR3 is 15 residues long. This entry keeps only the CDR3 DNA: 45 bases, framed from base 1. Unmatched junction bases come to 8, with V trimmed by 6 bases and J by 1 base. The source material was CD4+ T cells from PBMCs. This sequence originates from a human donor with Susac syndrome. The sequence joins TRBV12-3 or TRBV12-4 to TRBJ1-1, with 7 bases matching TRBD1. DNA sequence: TGTGCCAGCAGCCGACAGGGTTTCTCGAACACTGAAGCTTTCTTT. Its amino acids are CASSRQGFSNTEAFF.